Sequencing of this TCR beta chain was carried out in a study of spatial heterogeneity in lung cancer. The overall study: Among detected sequences, beta-chain ones consistently exceeded alpha-chain ones in number.

Study-wide results and caveats: Coverage of tumor T cells was estimated at approximately 7% for alpha chains and 13% for beta chains. Counts of expanded alpha and beta TCRs within tumors tracked the tumor nonsynonymous mutation count.

TCRdb reanalysed the 5' RACE reads using MiXCR and keeps one entry per CDR3 protein. The table includes more than 10,000 distinct CDR3 sequences, around 5% detected once. This clonotype was observed at least ten times. The target antigen is unknown. In germline, CDR1 is MDHEN, CDR2 SYDVKM. This CDR3 spans 16 amino acids. The junction had 7 bases not matched to a gene; V was cut back by 2 bases and J by 5 bases. As for time point: sample taken at primary tumor resection. Samples were donated by 72 untreated early-stage non-small cell lung cancer patients. Whole RNA obtained from tumor, nontumor lung or frozen PBMC underwent sequencing without sorting.

The TCR originated in a male donor with early-stage non-small cell lung cancer. The chain uses TRBV28 and TRBJ2-1; 9 bases fit TRBD2. The sequenced sample was lung tumor tissue, obtained at surgery. The CDR3 nucleotides are TGTGCCAGCAGTTTAGTTACTAGCGGGTCCCACAATGAGCAGTTCTTC. Translating it yields CASSLVTSGSHNEQFF.